This T cell receptor (beta chain) was sequenced for a study of cytomegalovirus exposure and HLA in healthy donors. In the PCR, 60 Vbeta and 13 Jbeta primers were used. Sequencing was performed with immunoSEQ multiplex PCR; in TCRdb, only in-frame clones are kept and a portion is missing. The sample gives 150,000 or so clones, about 75% of which show up once; about 3% is in the top ten. V was trimmed by 4 bases and J by 7 bases, leaving 8 bases between them. Germline loops: CDR1 GTSNPN, CDR2 SVGIG (reference sequence). The CDR3 spans 11 residues. The sequence was collected from a man aged 35 to 55 in good health and CMV-seronegative. Sequencing used PBMCs. The genes are TRBV30 and TRBJ2-1, with D unresolved. CDR3 amino acids: CAWTVLNEQFF. CDR3 nucleotide sequence: TGTGCCTGGACCGTCTTGAATGAGCAGTTCTTC.